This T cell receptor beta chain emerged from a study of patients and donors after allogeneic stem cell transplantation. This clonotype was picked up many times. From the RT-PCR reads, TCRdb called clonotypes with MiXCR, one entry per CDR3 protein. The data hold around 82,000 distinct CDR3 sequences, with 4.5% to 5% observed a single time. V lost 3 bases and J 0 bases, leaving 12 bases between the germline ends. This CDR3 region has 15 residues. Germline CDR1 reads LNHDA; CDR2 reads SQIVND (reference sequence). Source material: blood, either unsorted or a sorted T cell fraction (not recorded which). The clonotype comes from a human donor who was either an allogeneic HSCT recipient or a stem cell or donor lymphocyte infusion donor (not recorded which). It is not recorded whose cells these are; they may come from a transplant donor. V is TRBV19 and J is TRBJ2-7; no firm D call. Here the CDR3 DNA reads TGTGCCAGTAGTATCGACAAACGGAGCTCCTACGAGCAGTACTTC. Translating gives CASSIDKRSSYEQYF.